This T cell receptor beta chain was captured in a study of regulatory T cells in long-lasting Graves disease. This clonotype has at least ten counts. Time point here: newly diagnosed GD, antithyroid drugs for less than 3 months. RNA extracted from PBMCs served as the sequencing template. To make TCR beta libraries, researchers used iRepertoire HTBI primers and Arm-PCR of CDR3 regions. TCRdb itself ran the multiplex PCR reads through MiXCR, one entry per CDR3 protein. The data hold about 330,000 distinct CDR3 sequences, with about a sixth observed a single time. These records were also assigned to another study, of T cells in Graves' hyperthyroidism and ophthalmopathy.

The sequence was collected from a woman younger than 35 with Graves disease. This material consisted of peripheral blood mononuclear cells (PBMCs), taken at new diagnosis, from a patient treated with antithyroid drugs.

This CDR3 is CASRHLDGLTEAFF. CDR3 DNA sequence: TGCGCCAGCAGGCATCTGGACGGATTGACTGAAGCTTTCTTT. The chain uses TRBV5-1 and TRBJ1-1; D ambiguous. The CDR3 length is 14 residues. Per germline, CDR1 SGHRS and CDR2 YFSETQ. The V gene lost 5 bases and the J gene lost 5 bases, with 16 bases spanning the gap.